The clone carrying this TCR beta chain was detected a few times. Its target is unknown. Next came a second PCR, run for about 7 to 11 cycles, which used a sample-barcoded 5' primer along with a J-beta primer mix. Every cDNA molecule bore a tag from a template-switch adaptor containing 12 random nucleotides. MiXCR, applied by TCRdb to the 5' RACE reads, yields one record per CDR3 protein. The top ten hold around 13% of the sample, which has about 1.1 million distinct CDR3 sequences, more than 30% seen once. V was trimmed by 2 bases and J by 8 bases, leaving 16 bases between them. The germline V gene has CDR1 GTSNPN and CDR2 SVGIG (reference sequence). This CDR3 spans 14 amino acids. This sample was included in a study of blood T cells in healthy people across ages. Study-wide results and limits: Nothing was known about donor CMV status, and this possibly confounded expanded clonotype changes. Percentage of naive T cells showed a strong correlation with TCR beta diversity. Among T cells, TCR beta diversity per million cells dropped roughly linearly as age rose.

The V and J genes are TRBV30 and TRBJ2-1, with D perhaps given as TRBD1 or TRBD2 (7 bases each). The sample was blood. This TCR derives from a man aged 18 to 30 in good health. DNA of the CDR3: TGTGCCTGGAGTAACCAGGGGGGGTCCGATGAGCAGTTCTTC. Translation: CAWSNQGGSDEQFF. The whole variable domain, remainder taken from reference TRBV30 and TRBJ2-1, is SQTIHQWPATLVQPVGSPLSLECTVEGTSNPNLYWYRQAAGRGLQLLFYSVGIGQISSEVPQNLSASRPQDRQFILSSKKLLLSDSGFYLCAWSNQGGSDEQFFGPGTRLTVL.